This section outlines one T cell receptor beta chain sequence together with its context. This specimen belongs to a study of shared clonotypes between healthy human individuals. Positively selected for CCR7, the CD45RO-negative cells used as naive CD8 cells excluded terminally differentiated effector memory CD45RA+ cells. Using immunoSEQ multiplex PCR, the repertoire was profiled, and TCRdb retains in-frame clones only, with some absent. Altogether about 680,000 clones are present, 92% being singletons, with the ten largest covering 24%. Germline lookup yields CDR1 SEHNR and CDR2 FQNEAQ (reference sequence). CDR3 size: 15 residues. Deletions cut 3 bases from V and 0 bases from J, with 11 bases between.

The TCR sequence derives from a young man in good health. The sequenced sample consisted of naive CD8+ T cells sorted from blood. The V call is TRBV7-9, the J call TRBJ1-1; possible D gene TRBD1, 6 bases. In nucleotides, the CDR3 is TGTGCCAGCAGCTTTTACGGACAGATGAACACTGAAGCTTTCTTT. Translation gives CASSFYGQMNTEAFF.